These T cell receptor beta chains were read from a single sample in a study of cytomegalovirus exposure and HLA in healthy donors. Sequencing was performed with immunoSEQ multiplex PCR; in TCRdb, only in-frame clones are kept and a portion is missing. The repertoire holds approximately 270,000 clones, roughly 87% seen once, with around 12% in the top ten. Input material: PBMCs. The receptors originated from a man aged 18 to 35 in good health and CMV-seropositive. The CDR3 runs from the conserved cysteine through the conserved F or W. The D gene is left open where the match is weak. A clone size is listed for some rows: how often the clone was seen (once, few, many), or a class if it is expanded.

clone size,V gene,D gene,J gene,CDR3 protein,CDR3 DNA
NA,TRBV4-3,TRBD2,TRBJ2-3,CASSQDSAGGTDTQYF,TGCGCCAGCAGCCAAGATTCCGCGGGAGGAACAGATACGCAGTATTTT
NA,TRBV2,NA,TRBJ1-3,CASGTGFGNTIYF,TGTGCCAGCGGGACGGGTTTTGGAAACACCATATATTTT
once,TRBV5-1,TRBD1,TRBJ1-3,CASSLVGQGNTIYF,TGCGCCAGCAGCTTGGTGGGACAGGGAAACACCATATATTTT
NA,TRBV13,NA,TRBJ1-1,CASSLQGLPEAFF,TGTGCCAGCAGCCTTCAGGGGCTCCCTGAAGCTTTCTTT
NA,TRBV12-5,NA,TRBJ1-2,CASGLVTGAYGYTF,TGTGCTAGTGGTTTGGTAACAGGAGCCTATGGCTACACCTTC
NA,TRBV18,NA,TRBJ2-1,CASSARTVSSIYNEQFF,TGTGCCAGCTCAGCACGGACAGTGTCTTCTATTTACAATGAGCAGTTCTTC
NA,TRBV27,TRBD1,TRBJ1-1,CASRRGTGQGRAEAFF,TGTGCCAGCAGGAGAGGCACGGGACAGGGGCGCGCTGAAGCTTTCTTT
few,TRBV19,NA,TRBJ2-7,CASSARAGWEQYF,TGTGCCAGTAGTGCACGGGCTGGATGGGAGCAGTACTTC
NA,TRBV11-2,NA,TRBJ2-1,CASRAQDSPGSYNEQFF,TGTGCCAGCAGAGCCCAGGACAGCCCGGGCTCCTACAATGAGCAGTTCTTC
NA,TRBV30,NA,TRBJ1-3,CAWSEKDGNTIYF,TGTGCCTGGAGTGAAAAGGATGGAAACACCATATATTTT
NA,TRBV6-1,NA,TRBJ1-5,CASRPSQYQPQHF,TGTGCCAGCAGACCCAGCCAATATCAGCCCCAGCATTTT
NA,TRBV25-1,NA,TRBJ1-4,CASSGNGRGEKLFF,TGTGCCAGCAGTGGAAACGGTAGGGGTGAAAAACTGTTTTTT
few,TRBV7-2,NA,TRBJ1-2,CASSPGLEYGYTF,TGTGCCAGCAGCCCCGGACTGGAGTATGGCTACACCTTC
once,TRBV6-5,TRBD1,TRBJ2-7,CASTHRGSYEQYF,TGTGCCAGCACCCACAGGGGCTCCTACGAGCAGTACTTC
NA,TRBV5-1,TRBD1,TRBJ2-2,CASTYAPDRGIYWDTGELFF,TGCGCCAGCACCTATGCCCCGGACAGGGGAATATACTGGGACACCGGGGAGCTGTTTTTT
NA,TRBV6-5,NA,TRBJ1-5,CASSPEGGANQPQHF,TGTGCCAGCAGTCCCGAGGGGGGGGCCAATCAGCCCCAGCATTTT
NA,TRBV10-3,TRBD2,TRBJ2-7,CAISEGGERELDEQYF,TGTGCCATCAGTGAAGGGGGGGAGCGGGAGCTGGACGAGCAGTACTTC
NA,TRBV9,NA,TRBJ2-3,CASSVAYPDTQYF,TGTGCCAGCAGCGTAGCATACCCCGATACGCAGTATTTT
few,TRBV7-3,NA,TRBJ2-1,CASSFGFGSNEQFF,TGTGCCAGCAGCTTCGGCTTCGGGAGCAATGAGCAGTTCTTC
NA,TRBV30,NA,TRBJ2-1,CAWSVRGSVYNEQFF,TGTGCCTGGAGTGTACGGGGTAGCGTATACAATGAGCAGTTCTTC
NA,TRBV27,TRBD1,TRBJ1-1,CASSPQGAMNTEAFF,TGTGCCAGCAGCCCCCAGGGGGCAATGAACACTGAAGCTTTCTTT
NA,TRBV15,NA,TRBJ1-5,CATSRDRGVGQPQHF,TGTGCCACCAGCAGAGATCGAGGGGTGGGTCAGCCCCAGCATTTT
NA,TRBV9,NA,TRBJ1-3,CASSDPMGAFGNTIYF,TGTGCCAGCAGCGACCCAATGGGGGCCTTTGGAAACACCATATATTTT
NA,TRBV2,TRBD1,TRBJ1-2,CASRQTGTGGNGYTF,TGTGCCAGCAGGCAAACCGGGACAGGCGGAAATGGCTACACCTTC
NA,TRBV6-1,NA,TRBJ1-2,CASSEGWFYGYTF,TGTGCCAGCAGTGAAGGATGGTTCTATGGCTACACCTTC
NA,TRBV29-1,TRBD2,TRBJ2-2,CSVGGRGTGELFF,TGCAGCGTTGGAGGGCGGGGGACCGGGGAGCTGTTTTTT
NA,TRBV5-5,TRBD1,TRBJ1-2,CASSLVGQGDYGYTF,TGTGCCAGCAGCTTGGTGGGACAGGGCGACTATGGCTACACCTTC
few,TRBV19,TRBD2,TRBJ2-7,CASSNAGGWYEQYF,TGTGCCAGTAGTAATGCGGGAGGATGGTACGAGCAGTACTTC
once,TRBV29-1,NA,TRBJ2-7,CSVDSKWGQYF,TGCAGCGTTGATTCCAAGTGGGGCCAGTACTTC
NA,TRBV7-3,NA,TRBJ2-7,CASSPRTKEQYF,TGCGCCAGCAGCCCACGGACAAAGGAGCAGTACTTC
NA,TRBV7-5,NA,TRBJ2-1,CARSGGLVNEQFF,TGTGCCAGAAGCGGAGGACTAGTCAATGAGCAGTTCTTC
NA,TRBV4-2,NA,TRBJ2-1,CASSTRVQGSYNEQFF,TGTGCCAGCAGCACACGCGTACAGGGCTCCTACAATGAGCAGTTCTTC
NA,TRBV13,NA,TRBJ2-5,CASSLMGNQETQYF,TGTGCCAGCAGCTTAATGGGGAACCAAGAGACCCAGTACTTC
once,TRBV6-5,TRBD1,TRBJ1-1,CASSAGQTISGAFF,TGTGCCAGCAGTGCGGGACAGACCATCTCCGGAGCTTTCTTT
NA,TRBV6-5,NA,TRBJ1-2,CASGREGYGYTF,TGTGCCAGCGGGAGGGAGGGCTATGGCTACACCTTC
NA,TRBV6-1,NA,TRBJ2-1,CASTLFGGSYNEQFF,TGTGCCAGCACTCTTTTTGGGGGATCCTACAATGAGCAGTTCTTC
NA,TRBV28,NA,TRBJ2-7,CASSKRPSTAYEQYF,TGTGCCAGCAGCAAAAGACCGAGTACGGCCTACGAGCAGTACTTC
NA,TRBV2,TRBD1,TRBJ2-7,CASTGSGDSTYEQYF,TGTGCCAGCACAGGCAGTGGGGACAGCACATACGAGCAGTACTTC
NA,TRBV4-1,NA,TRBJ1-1,CASSQDRGTGRGAFF,TGCGCCAGCAGCCAAGATCGGGGGACCGGCCGGGGAGCTTTCTTT
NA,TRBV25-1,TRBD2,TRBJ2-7,CASSRGRAYEQYF,TGTGCCAGCAGTCGAGGGAGGGCCTACGAGCAGTACTTC
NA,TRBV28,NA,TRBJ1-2,CASRFPAKSYTF,TGTGCCAGCAGATTCCCCGCTAAGAGCTACACCTTC
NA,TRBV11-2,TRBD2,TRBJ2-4,CASSVALAGDKNIQYF,TGTGCCAGCAGCGTCGCACTAGCGGGAGATAAAAACATTCAGTACTTC
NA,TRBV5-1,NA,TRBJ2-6,CASSSWTVNYPGANVLTF,TGCGCCAGCAGCTCCTGGACAGTTAACTACCCTGGGGCCAACGTCCTGACTTTC
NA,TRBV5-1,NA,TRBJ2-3,CASSLFASTDTQYF,TGCGCCAGCAGCTTGTTTGCTAGCACAGATACGCAGTATTTT
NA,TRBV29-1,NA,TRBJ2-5,CSVLGGEETQYF,TGCAGCGTCCTAGGGGGGGAAGAGACCCAGTACTTC
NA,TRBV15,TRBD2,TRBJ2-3,CATSRFIAGVDTQYF,TGTGCCACCAGCAGATTTATAGCGGGAGTGGATACGCAGTATTTT
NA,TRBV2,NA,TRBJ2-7,CASGAPNGGPNEQYF,TGTGCCAGCGGCGCCCCGAACGGGGGGCCCAACGAGCAGTACTTC
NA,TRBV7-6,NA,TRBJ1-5,CASSLAGQPQHF,TGTGCCAGCAGCTTAGCAGGGCAGCCCCAGCATTTT
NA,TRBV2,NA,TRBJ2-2,CASSEGQGGTGELFF,TGTGCCAGCAGTGAGGGGCAGGGTGGCACCGGGGAGCTGTTTTTT
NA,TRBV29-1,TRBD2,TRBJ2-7,CSVAGTSLTYEQYF,TGCAGCGTTGCCGGGACTAGCCTGACCTACGAGCAGTACTTC
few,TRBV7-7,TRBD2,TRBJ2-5,CASSLTSGGVETQYF,TGTGCCAGCAGCTTAACTAGCGGGGGAGTAGAGACCCAGTACTTC
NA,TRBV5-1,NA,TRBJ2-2,CASSLALGIDTGELFF,TGCGCCAGCAGCTTGGCCTTAGGGATTGACACCGGGGAGCTGTTTTTT
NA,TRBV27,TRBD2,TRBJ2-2,CASSALAGEIPGELFF,TGTGCCAGCAGTGCTCTAGCGGGAGAAATCCCCGGGGAGCTGTTTTTT
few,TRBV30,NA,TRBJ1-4,CAWTVRQGREKLFF,TGTGCCTGGACAGTCAGGCAGGGCAGAGAAAAACTGTTTTTT
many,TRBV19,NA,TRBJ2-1,CASSPLGGQQLNEQFF,TGTGCCAGTAGCCCCCTTGGGGGCCAACAACTCAATGAGCAGTTCTTC
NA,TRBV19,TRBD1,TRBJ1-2,CASRTGRGYTF,TGTGCCAGTAGGACAGGGCGCGGCTACACCTTC
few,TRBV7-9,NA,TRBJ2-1,CASISPGGSSYNEQFF,TGTGCCAGCATCTCCCCAGGCGGATCGTCCTACAATGAGCAGTTCTTC
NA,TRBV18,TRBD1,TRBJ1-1,CASSPRGSTEAFF,TGTGCCAGCTCACCCAGGGGGAGCACTGAAGCTTTCTTT